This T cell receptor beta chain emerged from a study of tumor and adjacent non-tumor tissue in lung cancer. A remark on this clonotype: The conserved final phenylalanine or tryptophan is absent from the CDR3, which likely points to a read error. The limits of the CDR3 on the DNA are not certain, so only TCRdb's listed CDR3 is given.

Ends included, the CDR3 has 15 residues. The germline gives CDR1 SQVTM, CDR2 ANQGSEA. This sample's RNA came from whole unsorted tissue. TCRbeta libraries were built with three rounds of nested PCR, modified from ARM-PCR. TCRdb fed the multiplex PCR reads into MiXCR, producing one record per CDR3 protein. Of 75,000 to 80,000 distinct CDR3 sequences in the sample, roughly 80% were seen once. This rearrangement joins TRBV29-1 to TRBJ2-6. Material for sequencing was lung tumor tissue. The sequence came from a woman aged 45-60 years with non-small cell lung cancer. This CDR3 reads CSVVEQNSGANVLSV.